This T cell receptor (beta chain) was retrieved from a study of vaccination and CD4 T cells after COVID-19 (dated 2022 in TCRdb). At the level of the whole study: Every convalescent patient had a positive nasal swab PCR test for SARS-CoV-2, with mild disease in about 9 patients and severe disease in one. The time from the second vaccine dose to post-vaccine blood sampling had a median of around 72 days and ranged from about 14 to 250 days. In the convalescent cohort there were six males and four females, among whom were two Hispanic individuals, seven Caucasians, two Asians and one multiracial person. Each participant got two doses of either the Pfizer-BioNTech BNT162b2 vaccine (n=8) or the Moderna mRNA-1273 vaccine (n=2). In 10 COVID-19 convalescent patients and several infection-naive healthy vaccine recipients, researchers compared the spike-specific CD4+ TCR repertoire from before mRNA vaccination with the repertoire from after. Post-COVID blood samples were collected from convalescent patients a median of roughly 100 days after diagnosis, with a range of roughly 30 to 161 days.

Details on this clonotype: Its antigen target is currently unknown. No much larger clone is present one base from it, and per-base qualities are unavailable.

Receptor amplification or capture employed PCR. Sequencing instrument: Illumina iSeq 100. The paper's processing steps were these. Non-productive sequences were removed, and CDR3s that did not start with C, did not end with F or W, or were shorter than 7 amino acids were discarded. CDR3 homology was assessed with Levenshtein distances (stringdist) and unrooted phylogenetic trees (ape) in R version 3.6.1. Clones were called with MiXCR by TCRdb after fastp trimmed the public reads at Q25, and only in-frame beta chains were retained. Each CDR3 protein gets just one entry, which takes the most common genes and DNA from the rows behind it. TCRdb's processing, not the authors' own work, is the source of the V and J calls. Across this sample there are about 18,000 distinct CDR3 sequences, with about 62% seen only once. Approximately 0.93% of the sample is in the top ten clones. The convalescent patients' positive SARS-CoV-2 PCR tests fell between March and December 2020, which was before the Alpha, Beta and Delta variants emerged in the United States. PBMCs were separated from whole blood using Ficoll-Paque Plus gradient centrifugation and then either used fresh or cryopreserved at -140C.

Study-level results and caveats: An increase in the median number of SARS-CoV-2-reactive clonotypes from 20 to 25 after infection to roughly 36 after vaccination was observed, but the change was not found to be significant. The number of convalescent patients in the study was relatively small, and the study did not examine early timepoints following natural infection. Among convalescent patients, a median about 87% of the SARS-CoV-2-reactive clones seen after vaccination appeared only after vaccination, which suggests priming specific to the vaccine. Of the vaccine-specific clones found in convalescent patients, nearly all (304 of 307) were mono-reactive for SARS-CoV-2 spike instead of being cross-reactive with common cold coronaviruses.

The clonotype comes from a human donor who had recovered from COVID-19. The material sequenced was CD4+ T cells from blood, taken before SARS-CoV-2 vaccination.

CDR3 sequence: CASSFQGSDQPQHF. The DNA sequence is as follows: TGTGCCAGCAGTTTCCAGGGCTCCGATCAGCCCCAGCATTTT. The rearrangement combines TRBV28 with TRBJ1-5, and TRBD1 may be the D gene, going by 5 matching bases. At the junction V is shortened by 3 bases and J by 5 bases, with 11 bases in between. The cysteine opens and the phenylalanine closes a CDR3 of 14 amino acids. Kept here is only the CDR3 DNA, which spans 42 bases and is read in frame from base 1. Per the germline V gene, MDHEN is the CDR1 and SYDVKM is the CDR2.